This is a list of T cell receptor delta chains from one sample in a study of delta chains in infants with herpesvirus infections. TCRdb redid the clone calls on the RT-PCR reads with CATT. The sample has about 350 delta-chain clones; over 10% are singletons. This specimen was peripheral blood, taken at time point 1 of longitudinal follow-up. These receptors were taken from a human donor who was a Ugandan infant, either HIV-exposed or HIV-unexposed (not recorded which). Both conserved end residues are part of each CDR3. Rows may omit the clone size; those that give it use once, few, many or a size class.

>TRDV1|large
CALGEGRGYRKYTDKLIF
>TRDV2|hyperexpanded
CACDTVGAYTDKLIF
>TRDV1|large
CALGPTRPSYYWGTSDKLIF
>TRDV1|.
CALGEGALPLLGDTRYTDKLIF
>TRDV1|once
CALGRAFLGTGGSDKLIF
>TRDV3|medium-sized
CAFPSYTDKLIF
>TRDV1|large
CALGVLSYWGIPPYTDKLIF
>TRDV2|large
CACDWGSSWDTRQMFF
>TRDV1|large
CALGEPDSPYWGIAVGGLIF
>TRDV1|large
CALGSSDTLGRTDKLIF
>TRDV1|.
CALGELDNTGGLYTDKLIF
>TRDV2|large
CACDTAGYSSSWDTRQMFF
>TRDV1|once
CALGEPAPYWGTRWTDKLIF
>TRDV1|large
CALGPLRTSAFLRTGGRGYTDKLIF
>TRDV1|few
CALGDPPPRFGWGRKYTDKLIF
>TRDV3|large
CAFKRPSTGGYSTDKLIF
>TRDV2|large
CACDRVAGRISWDTRQMFF